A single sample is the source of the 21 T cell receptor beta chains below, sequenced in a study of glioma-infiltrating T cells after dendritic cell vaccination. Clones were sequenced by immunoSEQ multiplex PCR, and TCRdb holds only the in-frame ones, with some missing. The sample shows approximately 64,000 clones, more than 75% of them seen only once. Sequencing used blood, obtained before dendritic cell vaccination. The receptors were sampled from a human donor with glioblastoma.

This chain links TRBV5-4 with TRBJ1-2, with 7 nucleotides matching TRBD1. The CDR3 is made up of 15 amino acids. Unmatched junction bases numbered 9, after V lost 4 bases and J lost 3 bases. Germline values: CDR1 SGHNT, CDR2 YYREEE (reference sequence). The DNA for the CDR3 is TGTGCCAGCAGCCAAATCACAGGGGTCGACTATGGCTACACCTTC. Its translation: CASSQITGVDYGYTF.

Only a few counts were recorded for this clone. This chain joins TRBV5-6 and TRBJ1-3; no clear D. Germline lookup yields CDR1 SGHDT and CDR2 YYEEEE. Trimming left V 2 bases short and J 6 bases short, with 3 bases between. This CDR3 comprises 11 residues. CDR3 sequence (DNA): TGTGCCAGCAGCTTCTTAAACACCATATATTTT. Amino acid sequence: CASSFLNTIYF.

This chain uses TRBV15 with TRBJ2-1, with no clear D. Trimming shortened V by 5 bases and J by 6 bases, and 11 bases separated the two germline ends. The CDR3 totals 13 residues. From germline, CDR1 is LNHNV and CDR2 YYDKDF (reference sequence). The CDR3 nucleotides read TGTGCCACCAGCCCCCCGGGTTTCAATGAGCAGTTCTTC. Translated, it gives CATSPPGFNEQFF.

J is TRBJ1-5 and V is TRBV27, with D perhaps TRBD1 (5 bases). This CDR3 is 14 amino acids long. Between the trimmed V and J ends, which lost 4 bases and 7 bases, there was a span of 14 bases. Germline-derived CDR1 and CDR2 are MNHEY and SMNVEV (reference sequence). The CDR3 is CASSSWGGGQPQHF. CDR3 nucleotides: TGTGCCAGCAGTTCGTGGGGGGGTGGACAGCCCCAGCATTTT.

DNA for the CDR3: TGTGCCACCAGCAGAGATCTTAGCGGGGGCACAGATACGCAGTATTTT. Translating gives CATSRDLSGGTDTQYF. V gene TRBV15 combines with J gene TRBJ2-3; 8 bases fit TRBD2. Germline CDR1 LNHNV, CDR2 YYDKDF (reference sequence). There are 16 residues in the CDR3. V shed 0 bases and J 1 base; nucleotides not matched to a gene: 3.

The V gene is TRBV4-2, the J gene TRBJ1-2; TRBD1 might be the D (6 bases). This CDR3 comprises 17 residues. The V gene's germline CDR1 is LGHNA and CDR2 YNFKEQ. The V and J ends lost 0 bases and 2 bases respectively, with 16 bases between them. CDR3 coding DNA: TGTGCCAGCAGCCAAGAAGGTGGCGGGGGGCGGAACTATGGCTACACCTTC. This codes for CASSQEGGGGRNYGYTF.

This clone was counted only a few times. For the CDR3, the DNA is TGCAGCGTCCAATCAGGGACTCCCACAGATACGCAGTATTTT. It codes for CSVQSGTPTDTQYF. This rearrangement joins TRBV29-1 to TRBJ2-3, with D possibly being TRBD2 (6 bases). Per germline, CDR1 SQVTM and CDR2 ANQGSEA. This CDR3 region has 14 residues. The V and J ends lost 6 bases and 2 bases respectively, with 15 bases between them.

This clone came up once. Here the CDR3 reads CASSQERTGANEKLFF. The CDR3 DNA sequence: TGTGCCAGCAGCCAAGAAAGGACAGGGGCTAATGAAAAACTGTTTTTT. J is TRBJ1-4 and V is TRBV4-2; 9 bases map to TRBD1. This CDR3 comprises 16 residues. From germline, CDR1 is LGHNA and CDR2 YNFKEQ. The trim removed 0 bases at V and 3 bases at J, leaving 2 bases unmatched.

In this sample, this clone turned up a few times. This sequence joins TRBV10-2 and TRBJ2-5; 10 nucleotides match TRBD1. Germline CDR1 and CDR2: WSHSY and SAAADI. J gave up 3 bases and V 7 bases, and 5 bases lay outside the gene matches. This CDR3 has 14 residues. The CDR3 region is CASTPGQGKETQYF. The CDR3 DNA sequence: TGCGCCAGCACCCCGGGACAGGGGAAAGAGACCCAGTACTTC.

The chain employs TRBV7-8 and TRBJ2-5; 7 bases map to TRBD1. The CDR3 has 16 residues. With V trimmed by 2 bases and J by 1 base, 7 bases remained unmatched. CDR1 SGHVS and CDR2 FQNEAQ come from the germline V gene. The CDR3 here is CASSLLGQRTQETQYF. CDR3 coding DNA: TGTGCCAGCAGCTTACTGGGACAGCGCACCCAAGAGACCCAGTACTTC.

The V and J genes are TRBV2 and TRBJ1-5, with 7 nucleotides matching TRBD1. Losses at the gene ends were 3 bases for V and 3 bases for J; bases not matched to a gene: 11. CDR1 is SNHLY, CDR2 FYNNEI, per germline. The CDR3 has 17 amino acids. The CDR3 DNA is TGTGCCAGCAGTGATCTATGGGGGACAGATTACAATCAGCCCCAGCATTTT. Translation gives CASSDLWGTDYNQPQHF.

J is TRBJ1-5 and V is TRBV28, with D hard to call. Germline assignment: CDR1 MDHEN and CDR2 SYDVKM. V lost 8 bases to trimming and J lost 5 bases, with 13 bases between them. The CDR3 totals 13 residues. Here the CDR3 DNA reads TGTGCCAGCCAAGCGGGGTCTTATCAGCCCCAGCATTTT. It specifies CASQAGSYQPQHF. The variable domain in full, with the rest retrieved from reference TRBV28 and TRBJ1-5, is DVKVTQSSRYLVKRTGEKVFLECVQDMDHENMFWYRQDPGLGLRLIYFSYDVKMKEKGDIPEGYSVSREKKERFSLILESASTNQTSMYLCASQAGSYQPQHFGDGTRLSIL.

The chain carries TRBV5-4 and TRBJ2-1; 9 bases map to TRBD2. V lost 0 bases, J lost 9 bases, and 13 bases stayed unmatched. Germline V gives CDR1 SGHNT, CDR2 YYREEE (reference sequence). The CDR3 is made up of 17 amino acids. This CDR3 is CASSLARAGGPGREQFF. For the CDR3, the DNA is TGTGCCAGCAGCTTGGCCAGGGCGGGGGGGCCCGGGCGTGAGCAGTTCTTC.

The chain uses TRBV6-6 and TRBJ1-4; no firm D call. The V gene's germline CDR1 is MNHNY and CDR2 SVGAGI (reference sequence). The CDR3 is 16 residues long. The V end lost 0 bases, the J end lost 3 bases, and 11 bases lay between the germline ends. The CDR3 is CASSYSPGKANEKLFF. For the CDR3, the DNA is TGTGCCAGCAGTTACTCGCCCGGGAAGGCTAATGAAAAACTGTTTTTT.

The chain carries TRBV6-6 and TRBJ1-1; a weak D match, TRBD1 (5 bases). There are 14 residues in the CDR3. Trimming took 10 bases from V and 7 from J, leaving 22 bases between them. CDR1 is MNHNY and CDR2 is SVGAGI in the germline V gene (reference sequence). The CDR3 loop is CATTVRAGGDEAFF. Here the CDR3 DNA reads TGTGCCACCACAGTTAGGGCGGGGGGAGATGAAGCTTTCTTT.

The CDR3 DNA reads as TGCAGCGTTTCCGGACTAGCGGGACCTTCGGGTACGCAGTATTTT. As protein: CSVSGLAGPSGTQYF. The rearrangement links TRBV29-1 to TRBJ2-3; 12 bases fit TRBD2. Trimming removed 5 bases from V and 8 bases from J; junction bases left unmatched: 11. The germline CDR1 and CDR2 sequences are SQVTM and ANQGSEA. This CDR3 region has 15 residues.

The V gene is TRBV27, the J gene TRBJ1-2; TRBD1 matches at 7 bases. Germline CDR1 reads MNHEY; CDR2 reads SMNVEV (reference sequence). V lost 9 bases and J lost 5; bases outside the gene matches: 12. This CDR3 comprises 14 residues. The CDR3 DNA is TGTGCCAGTAAAACCGGGACAGAACTTTATGGCTACACCTTC. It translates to CASKTGTELYGYTF.

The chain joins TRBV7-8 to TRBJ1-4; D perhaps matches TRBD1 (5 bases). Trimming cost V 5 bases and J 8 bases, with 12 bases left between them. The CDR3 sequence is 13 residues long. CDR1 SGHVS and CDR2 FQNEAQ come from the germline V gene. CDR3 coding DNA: TGTGCCAGCAGCCAACGACAGAGGGAAAAACTGTTTTTT. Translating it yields CASSQRQREKLFF.

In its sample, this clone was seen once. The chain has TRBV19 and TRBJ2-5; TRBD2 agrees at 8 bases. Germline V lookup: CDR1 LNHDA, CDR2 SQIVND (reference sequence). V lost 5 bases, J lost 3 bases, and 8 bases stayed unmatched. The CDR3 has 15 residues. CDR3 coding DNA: TGTGCCAGTAGTCGTTTCGGGGGGGTCGAAGAGACCCAGTACTTC. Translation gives CASSRFGGVEETQYF.

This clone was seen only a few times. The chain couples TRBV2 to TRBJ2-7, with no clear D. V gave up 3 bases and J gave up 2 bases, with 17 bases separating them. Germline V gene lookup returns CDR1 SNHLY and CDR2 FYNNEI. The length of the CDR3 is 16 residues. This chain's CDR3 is CASSDPRAGEAYEQYF. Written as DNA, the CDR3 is TGTGCCAGCAGTGATCCACGTGCAGGCGAAGCCTACGAGCAGTACTTC.

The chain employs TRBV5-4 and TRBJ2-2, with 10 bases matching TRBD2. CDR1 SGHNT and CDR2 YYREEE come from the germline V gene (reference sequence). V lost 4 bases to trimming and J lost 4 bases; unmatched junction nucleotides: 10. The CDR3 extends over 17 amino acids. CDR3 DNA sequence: TGTGCCAGCAGCCCCGTCAGCGGGGGGGCAATCACCGGGGAGCTGTTTTTT. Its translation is CASSPVSGGAITGELFF.